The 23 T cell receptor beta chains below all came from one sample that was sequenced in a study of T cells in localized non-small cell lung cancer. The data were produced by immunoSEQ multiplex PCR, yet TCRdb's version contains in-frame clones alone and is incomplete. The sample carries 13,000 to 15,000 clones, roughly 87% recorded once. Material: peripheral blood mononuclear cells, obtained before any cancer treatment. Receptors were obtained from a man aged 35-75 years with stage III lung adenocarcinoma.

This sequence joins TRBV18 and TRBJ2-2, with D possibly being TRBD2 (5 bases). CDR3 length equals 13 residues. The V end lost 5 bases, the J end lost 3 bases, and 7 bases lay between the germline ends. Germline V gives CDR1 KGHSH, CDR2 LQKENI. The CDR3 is CASSTRDTGELFF. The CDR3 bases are TGTGCCAGCTCAACGAGGGACACCGGGGAGCTGTTTTTT.

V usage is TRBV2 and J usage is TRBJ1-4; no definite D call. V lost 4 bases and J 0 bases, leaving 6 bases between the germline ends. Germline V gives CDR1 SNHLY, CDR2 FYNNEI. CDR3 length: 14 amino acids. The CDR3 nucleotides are TGTGCCAGCAGTGTCGGATCAACTAATGAAAAACTGTTTTTT. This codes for CASSVGSTNEKLFF.

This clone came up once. DNA for the CDR3: TGTGCCAGCAGCTTAGTGTCGGGAGTGGGCAATGAGCAGTTCTTC. Protein sequence: CASSLVSGVGNEQFF. This sequence joins TRBV7-2 and TRBJ2-1, with TRBD2 as a possible D gene (6 bases). Per germline, CDR1 SGHTA and CDR2 FQGNSA. V lost 1 base and J lost 6, with 13 bases in between. This CDR3 spans 15 amino acids.

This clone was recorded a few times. The CDR3 reads CASSLGAGATYEQYF. CDR3 DNA: TGTGCCAGCAGCTTAGGGGCGGGAGCCACGTACGAGCAGTACTTC. The chain links TRBV11-2 to TRBJ2-7; 7 nucleotides match TRBD2. The V gene end was trimmed by 1 base and the J gene end by 4 bases; junction bases not matched to a gene: 7. Germline CDR1 is SGHAT and CDR2 is FQNNGV. The CDR3 consists of 15 residues.

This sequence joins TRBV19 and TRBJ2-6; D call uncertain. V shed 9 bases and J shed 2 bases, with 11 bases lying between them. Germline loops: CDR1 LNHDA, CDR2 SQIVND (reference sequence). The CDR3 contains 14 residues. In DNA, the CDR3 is TGTGCCAGGTCCGCGACGGCTGGGGCCAACGTCCTGACTTTC. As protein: CARSATAGANVLTF. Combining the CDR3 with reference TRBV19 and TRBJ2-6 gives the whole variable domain DGGITQSPKYLFRKEGQNVTLSCEQNLNHDAMYWYRQDPGQGLRLIYYSQIVNDFQKGDIAEGYSVSREKKESFPLTVTSAQKNPTAFYLCARSATAGANVLTFGAGSRLTVL.

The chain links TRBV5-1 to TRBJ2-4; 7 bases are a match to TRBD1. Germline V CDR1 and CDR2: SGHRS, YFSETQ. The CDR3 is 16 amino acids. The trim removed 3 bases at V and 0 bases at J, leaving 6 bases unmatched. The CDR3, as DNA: TGCGCCAGCAGCTCTCCGGGACAGCTAGCCAAAAACATTCAGTACTTC. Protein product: CASSSPGQLAKNIQYF.

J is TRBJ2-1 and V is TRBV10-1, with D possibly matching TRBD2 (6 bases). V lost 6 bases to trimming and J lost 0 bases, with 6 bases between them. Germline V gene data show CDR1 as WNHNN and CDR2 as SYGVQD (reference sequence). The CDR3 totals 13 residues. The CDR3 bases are TGCGCCAGCAGCGGGAGCTCCTACAATGAGCAGTTCTTC. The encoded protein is CASSGSSYNEQFF.

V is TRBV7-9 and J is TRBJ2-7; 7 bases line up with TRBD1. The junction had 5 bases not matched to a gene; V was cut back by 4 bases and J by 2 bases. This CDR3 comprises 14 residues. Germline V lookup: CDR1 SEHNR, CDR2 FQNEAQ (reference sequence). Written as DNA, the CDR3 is TGTGCCAGCAGCTCCAGACAGGGTCCCTACGAGCAGTACTTC. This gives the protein CASSSRQGPYEQYF.

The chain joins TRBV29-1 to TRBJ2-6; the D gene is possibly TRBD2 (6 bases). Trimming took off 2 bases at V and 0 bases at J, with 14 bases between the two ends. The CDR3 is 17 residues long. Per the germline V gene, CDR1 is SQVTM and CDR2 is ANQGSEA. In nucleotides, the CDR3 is TGCAGCGTTGAAATGGCAGGGAGGCTCTCTGGGGCCAACGTCCTGACTTTC. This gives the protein CSVEMAGRLSGANVLTF.

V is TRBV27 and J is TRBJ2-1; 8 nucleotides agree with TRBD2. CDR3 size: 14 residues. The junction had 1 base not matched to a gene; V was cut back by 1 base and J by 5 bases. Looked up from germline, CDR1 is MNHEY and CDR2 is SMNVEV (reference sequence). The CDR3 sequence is CASSLYGRDNEQFF. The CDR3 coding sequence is TGTGCCAGCAGTTTATACGGGAGGGACAATGAGCAGTTCTTC.

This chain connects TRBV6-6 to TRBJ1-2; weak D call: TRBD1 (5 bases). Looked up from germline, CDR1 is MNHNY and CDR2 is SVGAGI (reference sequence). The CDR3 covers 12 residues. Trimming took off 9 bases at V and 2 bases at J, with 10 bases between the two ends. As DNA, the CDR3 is TGTGCCAGTACCCGGGGGAACTATGGCTACACCTTC. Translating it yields CASTRGNYGYTF.

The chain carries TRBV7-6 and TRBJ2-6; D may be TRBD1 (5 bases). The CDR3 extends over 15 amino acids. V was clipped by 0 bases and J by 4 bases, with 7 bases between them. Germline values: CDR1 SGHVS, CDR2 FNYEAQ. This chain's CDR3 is CASSLAGAGANVLTF. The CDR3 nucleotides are TGTGCCAGCAGCTTAGCAGGGGCAGGGGCCAACGTCCTGACTTTC.

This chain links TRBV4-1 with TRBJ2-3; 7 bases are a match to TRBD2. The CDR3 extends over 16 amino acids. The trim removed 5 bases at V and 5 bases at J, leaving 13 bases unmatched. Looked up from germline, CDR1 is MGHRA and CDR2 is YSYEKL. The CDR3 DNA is TGCGCCAGCAGCGCCATGGGGCGGGAGAGCTTAGATACGCAGTATTTT. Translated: CASSAMGRESLDTQYF.

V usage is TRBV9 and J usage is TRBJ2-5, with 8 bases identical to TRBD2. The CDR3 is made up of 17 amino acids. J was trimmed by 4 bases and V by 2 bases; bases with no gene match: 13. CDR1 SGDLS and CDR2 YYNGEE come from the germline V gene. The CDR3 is CASSVWDGSGSGETQYF. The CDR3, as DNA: TGTGCCAGCAGCGTTTGGGATGGAAGCGGGAGCGGAGAGACCCAGTACTTC. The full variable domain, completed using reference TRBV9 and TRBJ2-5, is DSGVTQTPKHLITATGQRVTLRCSPRSGDLSVYWYQQSLDQGLQFLIQYYNGEERAKGNILERFSAQQFPDLHSELNLSSLELGDSALYFCASSVWDGSGSGETQYFGPGTRLLVL.

CDR3 coding DNA: TGTGCCACCAGCGGAGGGGGAAGTCAGCCCCAGCATTTT. Its protein product is CATSGGGSQPQHF. The chain couples TRBV15 to TRBJ1-5; D is possibly TRBD1 (6 bases). The CDR3 contains 13 residues. V lost 5 bases, J lost 6 bases, and 11 bases lay in between. From germline, CDR1 is LNHNV and CDR2 YYDKDF (reference sequence).

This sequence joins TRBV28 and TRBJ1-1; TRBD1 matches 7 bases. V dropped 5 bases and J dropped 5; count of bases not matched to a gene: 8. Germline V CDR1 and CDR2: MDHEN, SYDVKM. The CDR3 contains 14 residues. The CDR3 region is CASSPQGGWTEAFF. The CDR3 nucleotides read TGTGCCAGCAGTCCCCAGGGGGGTTGGACTGAAGCTTTCTTT.

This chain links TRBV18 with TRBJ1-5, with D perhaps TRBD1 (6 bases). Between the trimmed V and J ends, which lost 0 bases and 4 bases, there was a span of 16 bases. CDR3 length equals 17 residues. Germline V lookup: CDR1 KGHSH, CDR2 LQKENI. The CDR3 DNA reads TGTGCCAGCTCACCACCACCGGCGGGTCAGGGGAATCAGCCCCAGCATTTT. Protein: CASSPPPAGQGNQPQHF.

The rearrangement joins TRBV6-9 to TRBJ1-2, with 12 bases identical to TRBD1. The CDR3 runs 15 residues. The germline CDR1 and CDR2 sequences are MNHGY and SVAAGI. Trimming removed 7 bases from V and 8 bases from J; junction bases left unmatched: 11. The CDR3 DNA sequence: TGTGCCAGCACCATGACGGGACAGGGGGCGCGGGGCTACACCTTC. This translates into CASTMTGQGARGYTF.

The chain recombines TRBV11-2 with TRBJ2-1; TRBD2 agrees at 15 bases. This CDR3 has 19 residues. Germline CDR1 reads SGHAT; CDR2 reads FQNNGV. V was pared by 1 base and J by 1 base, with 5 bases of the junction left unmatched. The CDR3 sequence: CASSLAGLAGGPSYNEQFF. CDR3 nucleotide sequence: TGTGCCAGCAGCTTAGCTGGACTAGCGGGAGGGCCTTCCTACAATGAGCAGTTCTTC.

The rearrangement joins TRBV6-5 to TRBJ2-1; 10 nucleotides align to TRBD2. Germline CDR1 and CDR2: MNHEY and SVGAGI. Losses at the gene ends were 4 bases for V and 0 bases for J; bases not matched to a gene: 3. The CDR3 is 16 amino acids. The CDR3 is CASSWASGSSYNEQFF. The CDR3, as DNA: TGTGCCAGCAGTTGGGCTAGCGGGAGCTCCTACAATGAGCAGTTCTTC.

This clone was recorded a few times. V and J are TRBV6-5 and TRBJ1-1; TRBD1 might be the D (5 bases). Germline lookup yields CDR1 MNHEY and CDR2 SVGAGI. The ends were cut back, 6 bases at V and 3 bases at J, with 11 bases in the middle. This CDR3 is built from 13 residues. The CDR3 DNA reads TGTGCCAGCAGGGGGGATTGGTACACTGAAGCTTTCTTT. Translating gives CASRGDWYTEAFF.

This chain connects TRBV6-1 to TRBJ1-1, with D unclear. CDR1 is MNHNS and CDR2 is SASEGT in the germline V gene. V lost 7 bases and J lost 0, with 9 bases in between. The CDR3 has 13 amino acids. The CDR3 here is CASIFGMNTEAFF. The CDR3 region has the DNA TGTGCCAGCATTTTCGGCATGAACACTGAAGCTTTCTTT.

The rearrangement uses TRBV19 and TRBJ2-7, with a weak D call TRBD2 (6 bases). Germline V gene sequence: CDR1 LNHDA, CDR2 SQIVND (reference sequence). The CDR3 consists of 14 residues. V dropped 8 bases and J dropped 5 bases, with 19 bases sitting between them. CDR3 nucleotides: TGTGCCAGTGGACGTAGCGGATGGGGGGACGAGCAGTACTTC. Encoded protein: CASGRSGWGDEQYF.